This entry is about one T cell receptor (beta chain). Its antigen is still unknown. The sample comes from a study of T-cell memory formation after mild COVID-19. Study summary: Most TCR clusters belonged to a single donor.

Study-wide findings and caveats: CD4+ contracting clones were mainly CM and EM; CD8+ ones, EMRA. SARS-CoV-2 specificity was not confirmed for second-wave clones peaking on day 37. A balance of CD4 and CD8 characterized clones contracting day 15 to 85, whereas later expanders leaned CD4+.

Via MiXCR, TCRdb re-called the 5' RACE reads, giving one row per CDR3 protein. The sample lists 400,000 to 500,000 distinct CDR3 sequences, over 15% occurring once. The receptor was isolated from a young man who had mild COVID-19 (a few samples of this study predate the infection). Cell type and time point are not known. The sequencing input was PBMCs or a T cell subset sorted from them (not recorded which).

CDR3 in amino acids: CASSFWTGINNEQFF. The CDR3 nucleotides are TGCGCCAGCAGCTTCTGGACAGGTATCAACAATGAGCAGTTCTTC. The rearrangement links TRBV5-1 to TRBJ2-1, with 7 bases fitting TRBD1. J lost 5 bases, V lost 2 bases, and 7 bases had no gene match. The CDR3 totals 15 residues. The germline V gene has CDR1 SGHRS and CDR2 YFSETQ.